These 26 T cell receptor beta chains came from one sample sequenced in a study of cytomegalovirus exposure and HLA in healthy donors. Both 60 Vbeta primers and 13 Jbeta primers went into the PCR. Using immunoSEQ multiplex PCR, the repertoire was profiled, and TCRdb retains in-frame clones only, with some absent. Found here are more than 130,000 clones, over 70% of them singletons; the top ten hold nearly 7%. The sample consisted of PBMCs. The receptors derive from a man aged 35 to 55 in good health and CMV-seropositive.

The CDR3 sequence: CASSPARDNEQFF. The CDR3 coding sequence is TGTGCCAGCTCACCCGCTCGGGACAATGAGCAGTTCTTC. The rearrangement uses TRBV18 and TRBJ2-1, with D uncertain. CDR3 length equals 13 residues. Germline CDR1 is KGHSH and CDR2 is LQKENI. Deletions cut 3 bases from V and 5 bases from J, with 8 bases between.

The chain links TRBV10-1 to TRBJ2-7; TRBD2 matches at 9 bases. Trimming at V came to 1 base and at J to 4 bases, leaving 5 bases not matched to a gene. This CDR3 is built from 15 residues. The germline V gene has CDR1 WNHNN and CDR2 SYGVQD (reference sequence). The CDR3 protein is CASSELAGGTYEQYF. The CDR3 DNA reads TGCGCCAGCAGTGAGTTGGCGGGGGGGACGTACGAGCAGTACTTC.

This clone occurred a few times. The rearrangement uses TRBV10-1 and TRBJ2-7; D gene ambiguous. The CDR3 covers 13 residues. V lost 9 bases and J lost 3, with 15 bases in between. Germline V gene sequence: CDR1 WNHNN, CDR2 SYGVQD (reference sequence). The CDR3 here is CARTRNYCYEQYF. The CDR3 DNA is TGCGCCAGGACAAGGAATTACTGCTACGAGCAGTACTTC.

The gene calls are TRBV18 and TRBJ2-7, with 16 bases identical to TRBD2. The germline V gene has CDR1 KGHSH and CDR2 LQKENI. The CDR3 has 16 amino acids. Unmatched junction bases numbered 2, after V lost 3 bases and J lost 3 bases. DNA of the CDR3: TGTGCCAGCTCACCGGGGACTAGCGGGAGGGTCTACGAGCAGTACTTC. Translating gives CASSPGTSGRVYEQYF.

In DNA, the CDR3 is TGTGCCAGCAGAAGGGGCCTCTCTGGGGCCAACGTCCTGACTTTC. It codes for CASRRGLSGANVLTF. V gene TRBV6-5 combines with J gene TRBJ2-6, with a weak D call TRBD1 (5 bases). The CDR3 runs 15 residues. Between the trimmed V and J ends, which lost 6 bases and 0 bases, there was a span of 9 bases. Germline V gives CDR1 MNHEY, CDR2 SVGAGI.

V usage is TRBV5-1 and J usage is TRBJ1-1, with D tentatively TRBD1 (6 bases). Germline loops: CDR1 SGHRS, CDR2 YFSETQ. The CDR3 length is 13 residues. The V end was cut by 0 bases, the J end by 8 bases, with 11 bases between. CDR3 nucleotides: TGCGCCAGCAGCTTGGGGGGGGGCGCCGAAGCTTTCTTT. Its protein is CASSLGGGAEAFF.

The genes are TRBV6-6 and TRBJ1-3, with D possibly TRBD1 on 6 matching bases. With 4 bases removed from V and 2 bases from J, the gap between germline ends came to 15 bases. Germline assignment: CDR1 MNHNY and CDR2 SVGAGI (reference sequence). This CDR3 has 16 residues. CDR3 coding DNA: TGTGCCAGCAGTTCAGTCCAGGGGAAGACTGGAAACACCATATATTTT. Translating it yields CASSSVQGKTGNTIYF.

V usage is TRBV7-2 and J usage is TRBJ1-2, with unresolved D. The germline gives CDR1 SGHTA, CDR2 FQGNSA. Trimming removed 1 base from V and 5 bases from J, with 5 bases in between. The CDR3 is 12 amino acids. CDR3 DNA: TGTGCCAGCAGCTTAGGGGAGTATGGCTACACCTTC. Protein product: CASSLGEYGYTF.

The rearrangement links TRBV27 to TRBJ2-1, with a weak D call TRBD2 (6 bases). Per the germline V gene, CDR1 is MNHEY and CDR2 is SMNVEV (reference sequence). This CDR3 spans 13 amino acids. The V and J ends lost 1 base and 6 bases respectively, with 7 bases between them. The CDR3 reads CASSLWDSNEQFF. The DNA of the CDR3 is TGTGCCAGCAGTTTATGGGACTCCAATGAGCAGTTCTTC.

This clone was recorded once. The chain is built from TRBV2 and TRBJ2-7; TRBD2 matches at 7 bases. This CDR3 has 16 amino acids. Germline CDR1 reads SNHLY; CDR2 reads FYNNEI. J lost 3 bases, V lost 7 bases, and 15 bases had no gene match. The CDR3 spells CASNEGPGGAFYEQYF. CDR3 nucleotides: TGTGCCAGCAACGAAGGGCCGGGGGGAGCCTTCTACGAGCAGTACTTC. The full variable domain, completed using reference TRBV2 and TRBJ2-7, is EPEVTQTPSHQVTQMGQEVILRCVPISNHLYFYWYRQILGQKVEFLVSFYNNEISEKSEIFDDQFSVERPDGSNFTLKIRSTKLEDSAMYFCASNEGPGGAFYEQYFGPGTRLTVT.

The chain uses TRBV5-8 and TRBJ2-7, with a weak D call TRBD1 (6 bases). The V gene lost 1 base and the J gene lost 3 bases, with 14 bases spanning the gap. In germline, CDR1 is SGHTS, CDR2 YDEGEE. This CDR3 region has 15 residues. CDR3 DNA: TGTGCCAGCAGCTTGTGGACAGCAACCAGCTACGAGCAGTACTTC. Residues: CASSLWTATSYEQYF.

CDR3 in amino acids: CASSGPGSSNQPQHF. The CDR3 region has the DNA TGTGCCAGCAGCGGCCCGGGATCTAGCAATCAGCCCCAGCATTTT. The J gene is TRBJ1-5, the V gene TRBV7-8; D gene uncertain. This CDR3 is built from 15 residues. Germline lookup yields CDR1 SGHVS and CDR2 FQNEAQ. V gave up 5 bases and J gave up 0 bases, with 11 bases separating them.

The genes are TRBV4-3 and TRBJ2-1; 13 bases agree with TRBD2. V shed 4 bases, J shed 2 bases, and the junction held 11 bases outside the gene matches. Looked up from germline, CDR1 is LGHNA and CDR2 is YSLEER. This CDR3 is 19 amino acids long. This CDR3 is CASSRGLAGAPGTYNEQFF. CDR3 sequence (DNA): TGCGCCAGCAGCCGCGGACTAGCGGGAGCACCAGGGACCTACAATGAGCAGTTCTTC.

The J gene is TRBJ2-1, the V gene TRBV5-1, with 15 bases that match TRBD2. Germline CDR1 and CDR2: SGHRS and YFSETQ. The CDR3 sequence is 17 residues long. Trimming removed 4 bases from V and 5 bases from J; junction bases left unmatched: 7. This chain's CDR3 is CASSPGLAGGLNNEQFF. The DNA for the CDR3 is TGCGCCAGCAGCCCGGGACTAGCGGGGGGTCTAAACAATGAGCAGTTCTTC.

V gene TRBV25-1 combines with J gene TRBJ2-2; 12 positions match TRBD1. Germline V lookup: CDR1 MGHDK, CDR2 SYGVNS. This CDR3 has 16 amino acids. Trimming took 3 bases from V and 3 from J; bases not matched to a gene: 2. CDR3 bases: TGTGCCAGCAGTGAGGGGACAGGGGGCTACACCGGGGAGCTGTTTTTT. It is translated as CASSEGTGGYTGELFF.

On this clone itself: The junction does not match germline at one end; this may be a read error. The V and J genes are TRBV5-1 and TRBJ2-7; 7 positions match TRBD1. The germline V gene has CDR1 SGHRS and CDR2 YFSETQ. CDR3 size: 15 residues. The CDR3 sequence: CASSFFTDRAPEEYF. The DNA of the CDR3 is TGCGCCAGCAGCTTTTTCACTGACAGGGCGCCCGAGGAGTACTTC.

In its sample, this clone was seen once. This rearrangement joins TRBV6-5 to TRBJ2-7, with 7 nucleotides matching TRBD2. V trimming: 1 base; J trimming: 3 bases; junction bases outside the gene matches: 3. Germline V lookup: CDR1 MNHEY, CDR2 SVGAGI. The CDR3 runs to 14 residues. In DNA form, the CDR3 reads TGTGCCAGCAGTTACTACCGGGGGGACTACGAGCAGTACTTC. Amino acid sequence: CASSYYRGDYEQYF.

The chain links TRBV7-9 to TRBJ2-6, with D tentatively TRBD1 (5 bases). CDR3 length equals 16 residues. Germline V gives CDR1 SEHNR, CDR2 FQNEAQ (reference sequence). V was trimmed by 4 bases and J by 0 bases, leaving 10 bases between them. CDR3 bases: TGTGCCAGCAGCTCCGGACATAACTCTGGGGCCAACGTCCTGACTTTC. Protein sequence: CASSSGHNSGANVLTF.

V usage is TRBV6-4 and J usage is TRBJ2-7, with D unresolved. CDR1 and CDR2 (germline): MRHNA, SNTAGT. The V gene lost 5 bases and the J gene lost 0 bases, with 8 bases spanning the gap. The CDR3 totals 13 residues. CDR3 sequence: CASSRPSSYEQYF. CDR3 nucleotide sequence: TGTGCCAGCAGTCGCCCGAGCTCCTACGAGCAGTACTTC.

This rearrangement joins TRBV30 to TRBJ2-7; D possibly corresponds to TRBD1 (7 bases). Per the germline V gene, CDR1 is GTSNPN and CDR2 is SVGIG (reference sequence). The CDR3 loop spans 14 amino acids. V was pared by 6 bases and J by 1 base, with 16 bases between. The CDR3 DNA sequence: TGTGCCTGCCGGAAGGCAGGGGGGTCCTACGAGCAGTACTTC. It yields the protein CACRKAGGSYEQYF.

This sequence joins TRBV7-2 and TRBJ2-3, with TRBD2 matching 7 bases. The length of the CDR3 is 15 residues. From germline, CDR1 is SGHTA and CDR2 FQGNSA. With V trimmed by 5 bases and J by 1 base, 6 bases remained unmatched. The CDR3 DNA follows: TGTGCCAGCAGCCCTAGGGCGGGGGGCACAGATACGCAGTATTTT. Protein sequence: CASSPRAGGTDTQYF.

The V gene is TRBV30, the J gene TRBJ2-7; D gene unclear. Per the germline V gene, CDR1 is GTSNPN and CDR2 is SVGIG (reference sequence). CDR3 length: 13 amino acids. The V end lost 0 bases, the J end lost 3 bases, and 9 bases lay between the germline ends. This CDR3 reads CAWSVLSFYEQYF. The CDR3 DNA follows: TGTGCCTGGAGTGTACTGTCCTTCTACGAGCAGTACTTC.

CDR3 loop: CASRTTGSNQPQHF. In DNA form, the CDR3 reads TGCGCCAGCAGGACGACTGGTAGCAATCAGCCCCAGCATTTT. The chain uses TRBV5-1 and TRBJ1-5, with unresolved D. Between the trimmed V and J ends, which lost 5 bases and 0 bases, there was a span of 9 bases. CDR3 size: 14 residues. CDR1 and CDR2 (germline): SGHRS, YFSETQ. Complete variable domain (other parts from reference TRBV5-1 and TRBJ1-5): KAGVTQTPRYLIKTRGQQVTLSCSPISGHRSVSWYQQTPGQGLQFLFEYFSETQRNKGNFPGRFSGRQFSNSRSEMNVSTLELGDSALYLCASRTTGSNQPQHFGDGTRLSIL.

V gene TRBV7-9 combines with J gene TRBJ2-1; 11 bases agree with TRBD2. Germline V CDR1 and CDR2: SEHNR, FQNEAQ (reference sequence). The CDR3 contains 14 residues. Germline trimming cut 2 bases from V and 9 bases from J; bases unmatched to any gene: 3. In DNA, the CDR3 is TGTGCCAGCAGCTTAACTAGCGGGAGTGGTGAGCAGTTCTTC. Encoded protein: CASSLTSGSGEQFF.

The rearrangement uses TRBV9 and TRBJ1-3, with D perhaps matching TRBD1 (6 bases). This CDR3 is 17 amino acids long. CDR1 and CDR2 (germline): SGDLS, YYNGEE. V lost 0 bases to trimming and J lost 0 bases, with 13 bases between them. The CDR3 DNA is TGTGCCAGCAGCGTAGCTCCGCAGGGGACCTCTGGAAACACCATATATTTT. Amino acid sequence: CASSVAPQGTSGNTIYF.

CDR3 sequence reads: CASRSRIPFNEQFF. The CDR3 bases are TGTGCCAGCAGGTCCCGTATCCCTTTCAATGAGCAGTTCTTC. The chain uses TRBV6-1 and TRBJ2-1; D gene uncertain. Germline V gene lookup returns CDR1 MNHNS and CDR2 SASEGT. The CDR3 has 14 residues. V was pared by 6 bases and J by 6 bases, with 15 bases between.